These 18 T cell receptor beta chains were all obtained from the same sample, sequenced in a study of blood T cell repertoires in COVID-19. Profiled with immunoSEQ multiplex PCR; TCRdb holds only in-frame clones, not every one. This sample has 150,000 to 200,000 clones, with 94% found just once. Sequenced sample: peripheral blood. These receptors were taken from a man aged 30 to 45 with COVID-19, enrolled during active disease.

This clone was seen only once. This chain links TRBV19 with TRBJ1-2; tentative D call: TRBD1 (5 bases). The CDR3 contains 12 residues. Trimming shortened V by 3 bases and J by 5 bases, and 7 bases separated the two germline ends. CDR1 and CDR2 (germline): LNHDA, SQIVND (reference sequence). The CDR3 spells CASSMAGYGYTF. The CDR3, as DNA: TGTGCCAGTAGTATGGCAGGGTATGGCTACACCTTC.

The CDR3 here is CASSYGQGGEQYF. For the CDR3, the DNA is TGTGCCAGCAGTTACGGACAGGGCGGTGAGCAGTACTTC. The J gene is TRBJ2-7, the V gene TRBV6-5; 8 bases match TRBD1. The CDR3 loop spans 13 amino acids. After removal of 2 bases from V and 7 bases from J, the junction contained 4 bases not matched to a gene. Germline CDR1 is MNHEY and CDR2 is SVGAGI.

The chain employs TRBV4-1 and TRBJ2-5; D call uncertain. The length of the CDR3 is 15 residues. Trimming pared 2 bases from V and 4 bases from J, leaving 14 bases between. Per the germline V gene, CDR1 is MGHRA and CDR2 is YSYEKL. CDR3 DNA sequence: TGCGCCAGCAGCCAACAACTAAGCCCCGCAGAGACCCAGTACTTC. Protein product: CASSQQLSPAETQYF.

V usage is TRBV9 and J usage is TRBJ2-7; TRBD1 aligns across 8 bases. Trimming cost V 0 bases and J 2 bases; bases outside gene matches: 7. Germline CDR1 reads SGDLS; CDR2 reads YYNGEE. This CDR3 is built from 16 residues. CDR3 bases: TGTGCCAGCAGCGTAGCAGGCAGGGGGCCCACCTACGAGCAGTACTTC. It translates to CASSVAGRGPTYEQYF.

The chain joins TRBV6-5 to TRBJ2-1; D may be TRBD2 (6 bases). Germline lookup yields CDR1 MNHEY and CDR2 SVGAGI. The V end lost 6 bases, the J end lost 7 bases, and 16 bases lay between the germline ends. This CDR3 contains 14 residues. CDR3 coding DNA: TGTGCCAGCAGCCTCTCGGGGGTCACGAATGAGCAGTTCTTC. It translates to CASSLSGVTNEQFF.

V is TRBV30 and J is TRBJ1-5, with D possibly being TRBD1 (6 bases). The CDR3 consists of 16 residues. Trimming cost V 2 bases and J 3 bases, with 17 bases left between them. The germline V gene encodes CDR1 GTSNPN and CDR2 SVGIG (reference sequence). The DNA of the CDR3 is TGTGCCTGGAGTACGGGACACTCAAGTCTCAATCAGCCCCAGCATTTT. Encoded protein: CAWSTGHSSLNQPQHF.

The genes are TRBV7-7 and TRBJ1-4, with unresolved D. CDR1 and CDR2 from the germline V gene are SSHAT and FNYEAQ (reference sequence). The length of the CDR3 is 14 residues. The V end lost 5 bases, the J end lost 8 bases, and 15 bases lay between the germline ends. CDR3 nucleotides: TGTGCCAGCAGCCCCAGACCAACCGGGGAAAAACTGTTTTTT. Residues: CASSPRPTGEKLFF.

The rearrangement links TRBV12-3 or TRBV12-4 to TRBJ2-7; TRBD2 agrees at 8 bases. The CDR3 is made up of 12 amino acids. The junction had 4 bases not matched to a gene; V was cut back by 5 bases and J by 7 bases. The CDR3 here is CASSLRGGEQYF. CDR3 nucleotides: TGTGCCAGCAGTCTACGGGGGGGGGAGCAGTACTTC.

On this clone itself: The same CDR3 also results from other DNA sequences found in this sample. In nucleotides, the CDR3 is TGTGCCAGCAGTTACTCGGGCGTAAACACTGAAGCTTTCTTT. Protein sequence: CASSYSGVNTEAFF. The genes are TRBV6-5 and TRBJ1-1; D remains ambiguous. The CDR3 sequence is 14 residues long. Germline loops: CDR1 MNHEY, CDR2 SVGAGI. Trimming pared 0 bases from V and 2 bases from J, leaving 7 bases between.

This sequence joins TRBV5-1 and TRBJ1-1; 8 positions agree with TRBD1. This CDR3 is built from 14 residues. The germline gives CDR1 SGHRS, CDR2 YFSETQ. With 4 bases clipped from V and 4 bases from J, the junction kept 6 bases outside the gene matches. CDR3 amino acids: CASSLRQGTTEAFF. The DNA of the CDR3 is TGCGCCAGCAGCCTCAGACAGGGGACCACTGAAGCTTTCTTT.

CDR3 region: CASSLRTGRDYGYTF. In nucleotides, the CDR3 is TGTGCCAGCAGCTTGCGGACAGGCCGAGACTATGGCTACACCTTC. J is TRBJ1-2 and V is TRBV5-4; 7 bases are shared with TRBD1. Unmatched junction bases numbered 6, after V lost 1 base and J lost 3 bases. The length of the CDR3 is 15 residues. CDR1 and CDR2 from the germline V gene are SGHNT and YYREEE (reference sequence).

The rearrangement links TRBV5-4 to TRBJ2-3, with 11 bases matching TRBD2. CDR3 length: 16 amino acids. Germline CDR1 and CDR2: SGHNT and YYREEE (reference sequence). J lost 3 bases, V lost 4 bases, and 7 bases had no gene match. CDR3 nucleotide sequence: TGTGCCAGCAGCGCCGGGACTAGCGGCCTGACAGATACGCAGTATTTT. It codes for CASSAGTSGLTDTQYF.

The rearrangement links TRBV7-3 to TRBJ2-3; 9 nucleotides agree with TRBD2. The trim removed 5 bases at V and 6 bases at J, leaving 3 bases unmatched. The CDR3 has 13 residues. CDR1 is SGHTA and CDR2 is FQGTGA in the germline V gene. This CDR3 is CASSRLAVDTQYF. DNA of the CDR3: TGTGCCAGCAGCCGACTAGCGGTCGATACGCAGTATTTT.

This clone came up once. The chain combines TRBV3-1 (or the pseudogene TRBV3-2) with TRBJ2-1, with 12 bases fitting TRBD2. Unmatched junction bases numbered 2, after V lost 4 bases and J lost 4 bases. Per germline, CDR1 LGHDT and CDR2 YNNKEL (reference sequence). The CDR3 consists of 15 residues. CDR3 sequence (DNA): TGTGCCAGCAGCCGACTAGCGGGGGAGTACAATGAGCAGTTCTTC. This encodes CASSRLAGEYNEQFF.

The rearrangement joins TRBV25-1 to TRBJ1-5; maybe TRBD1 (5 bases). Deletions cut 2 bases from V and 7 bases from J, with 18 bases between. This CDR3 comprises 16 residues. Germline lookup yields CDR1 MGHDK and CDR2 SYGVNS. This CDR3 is CASSEEVGGFGQPQHF. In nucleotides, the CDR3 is TGTGCCAGCAGTGAAGAGGTCGGGGGATTTGGGCAGCCCCAGCATTTT.

In DNA, the CDR3 is TGTGCCAGCAGCCAGGACAGCGAAGCTTTCTTT. Its translation: CASSQDSEAFF. This chain connects TRBV12-3 or TRBV12-4 to TRBJ1-1; TRBD1 might be the D (6 bases). V shed 6 bases and J shed 8 bases, with 10 bases lying between them. The CDR3 spans 11 residues.

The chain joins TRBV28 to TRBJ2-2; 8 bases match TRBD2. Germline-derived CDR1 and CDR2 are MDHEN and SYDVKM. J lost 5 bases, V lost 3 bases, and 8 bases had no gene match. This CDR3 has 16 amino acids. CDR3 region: CASSFHPGGGTGELFF. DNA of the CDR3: TGTGCCAGCAGTTTCCATCCCGGGGGGGGAACCGGGGAGCTGTTTTTT.

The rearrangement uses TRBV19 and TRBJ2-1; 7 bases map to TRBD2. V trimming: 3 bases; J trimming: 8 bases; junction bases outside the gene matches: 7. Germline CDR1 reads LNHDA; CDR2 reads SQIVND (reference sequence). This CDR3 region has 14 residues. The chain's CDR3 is CASSIRGDWDEQFF. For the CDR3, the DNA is TGTGCCAGTAGTATTCGGGGGGATTGGGATGAGCAGTTCTTC.